A single sample gave rise to the 32 T cell receptor beta chains below, sequenced in a study of spatial heterogeneity in lung cancer (dated by TCRdb to about 2019). Explained via the paper, the time point label denotes: blood at routine non-recurrence follow-up after resection. Library construction relied on 5' RACE. TCRdb shows the sequencer as NextSeq 500. The raw public data were reprocessed by TCRdb itself: fastp quality trimming at Q25, MiXCR clonotype calling, in-frame beta chains only. Rows with one shared CDR3 protein collapse into an entry with the most common genes and DNA. This sample has around 41,000 distinct CDR3 sequences in its table, and around 21% of those were observed once. The leading ten clones occupy 6.5% to 9% of the sample. The sample was PBMCs, taken at follow-up. These receptors all stem from a female donor with early-stage non-small cell lung cancer.

This clonotype has more than one count but fewer than ten. This rearrangement joins TRBV2 to TRBJ2-1, with 12 bases lining up with TRBD2. There are 14 residues in the CDR3. Germline V gene data show CDR1 as SNHLY and CDR2 as FYNNEI. V lost 7 bases and J lost 8; bases outside the gene matches: 6. In DNA form, the CDR3 reads TGTGCCAGCATTATAGGACTAGCGGGGTATGAGCAGTTCTTC. Translating gives CASIIGLAGYEQFF.

In this sample, this clonotype turned up many times. The rearrangement joins TRBV7-8 to TRBJ2-1, with TRBD2 as a possible D gene (6 bases). This CDR3 is 13 amino acids long. V was pared by 4 bases and J by 7 bases, with 11 bases between. Per germline, CDR1 SGHVS and CDR2 FQNEAQ. Written as DNA, the CDR3 is TGTGCCAGCAGCTCTGAACGGGGGAATGAGCAGTTCTTC. Amino acids: CASSSERGNEQFF.

Many counts were recorded for this clonotype. This chain connects TRBV9 to TRBJ2-1; 8 nucleotides agree with TRBD1. The CDR3 spans 15 residues. The V gene's germline CDR1 is SGDLS and CDR2 YYNGEE. J gave up 7 bases and V 2 bases, and 8 bases lay outside the gene matches. The CDR3 coding sequence is TGTGCCAGCAGCGTCACTGCCGGGACAGGAAATGAGCAGTTCTTC. This gives the protein CASSVTAGTGNEQFF.

This clonotype was picked up a small number of times. The chain employs TRBV7-9 and TRBJ1-1, with D hard to call. The CDR3 runs to 13 residues. The V gene lost 5 bases and the J gene lost 5 bases, with 12 bases spanning the gap. The V gene's germline CDR1 is SEHNR and CDR2 FQNEAQ (reference sequence). The CDR3 DNA follows: TGTGCCAGCAGCCCATCGGGCCAGACTGAAGCTTTCTTT. It translates to CASSPSGQTEAFF.

This clonotype was observed at least ten times. This chain joins TRBV4-1 and TRBJ2-3, with a tentative D call TRBD1 (5 bases). V was trimmed by 1 base and J by 9 bases, leaving 11 bases between them. Germline V gives CDR1 MGHRA, CDR2 YSYEKL. This CDR3 contains 13 residues. This CDR3 is CASSQVGAWTQYF. In DNA form, the CDR3 reads TGCGCCAGCAGCCAAGTTGGGGCCTGGACGCAGTATTTT.

The table lists this clonotype with a few counts. The V and J genes are TRBV2 and TRBJ1-5, with D perhaps TRBD1 (5 bases). Germline V CDR1 and CDR2: SNHLY, FYNNEI. CDR3 size: 12 residues. V was cut by 11 bases and J by 5 bases, with 13 bases left in between. The CDR3 region is CASGGGYQPQHF. The CDR3 nucleotides read TGTGCCTCCGGGGGGGGGTATCAGCCCCAGCATTTT.

This clonotype was seen at least ten times. V and J are TRBV3-1 and TRBJ2-2; D is undetermined. Trimming shortened V by 3 bases and J by 12 bases, and 14 bases separated the two germline ends. CDR3 length: 13 amino acids. Germline CDR1 is LGHDT and CDR2 is YNNKEL (reference sequence). The CDR3 reads CASSQFLSEKLFF. The CDR3 coding sequence is TGTGCCAGCAGCCAGTTTTTAAGTGAAAAGCTGTTTTTT.

The table lists this clonotype with many counts. This chain joins TRBV11-1 and TRBJ2-1, with 9 nucleotides matching TRBD2. CDR1 and CDR2 from the germline V gene are SGHAT and FQDESV (reference sequence). V shed 10 bases, J shed 9 bases, and the junction held 13 bases outside the gene matches. The CDR3 runs to 14 residues. Here the CDR3 reads CATAIAGAESEQFF. DNA for the CDR3: TGTGCCACTGCGATAGCGGGAGCCGAGAGTGAGCAGTTCTTC. Looking up the rest from reference TRBV11-1 and TRBJ2-1 gives the full variable domain: EAEVAQSPRYKITEKSQAVAFWCDPISGHATLYWYRQILGQGPELLVQFQDESVVDDSQLPKDRFSAERLKGVDSTLKIQPAELGDSAMYLCATAIAGAESEQFFGPGTRLTVL.

This clonotype was counted between two and nine times. The chain links TRBV5-5 to TRBJ1-6; 10 bases are a match to TRBD1. The CDR3 totals 15 residues. The V segment lost 0 bases and the J segment 12 bases; nucleotides outside the gene matches: 6. The germline V gene encodes CDR1 SGHKS and CDR2 YYEKEE (reference sequence). The CDR3, as DNA: TGTGCCAGCAGCTTGGACCGGGACAGGGGAATACCCCTCCACTTT. Its translation: CASSLDRDRGIPLHF.

The gene calls are TRBV29-1 and TRBJ2-7; tentatively, D is TRBD2 (5 bases). The V gene lost 6 bases and the J gene lost 2 bases, with 11 bases spanning the gap. Germline CDR1 reads SQVTM; CDR2 reads ANQGSEA. The CDR3 extends over 12 amino acids. In DNA form, the CDR3 reads TGCAGCGTGCGGACTTCGACCTACGAGCAGTACTTC. As protein: CSVRTSTYEQYF.

The chain has TRBV2 and TRBJ2-7; 9 positions match TRBD1. V dropped 6 bases and J dropped 6; count of bases not matched to a gene: 3. Germline values: CDR1 SNHLY, CDR2 FYNNEI. CDR3 length: 12 residues. This CDR3 is CASSEQGAEQYF. CDR3 bases: TGTGCCAGCAGCGAACAGGGGGCCGAGCAGTACTTC.

This clonotype was seen a few times. This rearrangement joins TRBV7-8 to TRBJ1-2, with D tentatively TRBD1 (6 bases). The CDR3 extends over 17 amino acids. Germline V CDR1 and CDR2: SGHVS, FQNEAQ. Trimming cost V 5 bases and J 0 bases, with 19 bases left between them. The CDR3 region has the DNA TGTGCCAGCAGCCCGAACAGGGAATCCCCGGCTAACTATGGCTACACCTTC. It codes for CASSPNRESPANYGYTF.

This clonotype appeared many times. V is TRBV10-1 and J is TRBJ1-1; D gene uncertain. CDR1 WNHNN and CDR2 SYGVQD come from the germline V gene (reference sequence). This CDR3 comprises 13 residues. The V end was cut by 4 bases, the J end by 4 bases, with 10 bases between. The CDR3: CASSVRVGTEAFF. CDR3 sequence (DNA): TGCGCCAGCAGTGTGCGAGTTGGCACTGAAGCTTTCTTT.

This clonotype was picked up many times. V gene TRBV6-5 combines with J gene TRBJ1-5, with 9 bases aligning to TRBD1. V lost 5 bases to trimming and J lost 6 bases; unmatched junction nucleotides: 8. Germline assignment: CDR1 MNHEY and CDR2 SVGAGI. This CDR3 comprises 15 residues. The CDR3 loop is CASSTTGGSFQPQHF. The CDR3 DNA reads as TGTGCCAGCAGTACAACAGGGGGCTCTTTTCAGCCCCAGCATTTT.

The rearrangement links TRBV14 to TRBJ2-1, with D perhaps matching TRBD1 or TRBD2 (5 bases each). This CDR3 is 13 amino acids long. Germline assignment: CDR1 SGHDN and CDR2 FVKESK. Trimming left V 1 base short and J 4 bases short, with 5 bases between. CDR3 loop: CASSQGGYNEQFF. The CDR3, as DNA: TGTGCCAGCAGCCAAGGGGGGTACAATGAGCAGTTCTTC.

This chain connects TRBV5-4 to TRBJ1-5; D is unresolved. The CDR3 has 13 residues. The germline V and J ends were trimmed by 4 bases and 6 bases, with 11 bases remaining between them. Per the germline V gene, CDR1 is SGHNT and CDR2 is YYREEE (reference sequence). Here the CDR3 DNA reads TGTGCCAGCAGCCGCGCTGGGCGTCAGCCCCAGCATTTT. It codes for CASSRAGRQPQHF.

The chain is built from TRBV19 and TRBJ1-1; a possible D gene is TRBD1 (6 bases). V gave up 4 bases and J gave up 4 bases, with 19 bases separating them. This CDR3 has 16 amino acids. The germline V gene encodes CDR1 LNHDA and CDR2 SQIVND (reference sequence). The CDR3 DNA follows: TGTGCCAGTAGTAAGAACAGGGAAAAATTTTTCACTGAAGCTTTCTTT. This codes for CASSKNREKFFTEAFF.

This chain uses TRBV7-2 with TRBJ2-5; 8 positions agree with TRBD1. The length of the CDR3 is 15 residues. V lost 3 bases to trimming and J lost 5 bases; unmatched junction nucleotides: 8. Germline lookup yields CDR1 SGHTA and CDR2 FQGNSA. The CDR3: CASSFDTGGWETQYF. CDR3 bases: TGTGCCAGCAGCTTTGATACAGGGGGATGGGAGACCCAGTACTTC.

This chain links TRBV20-1 with TRBJ2-3; 14 nucleotides align to TRBD2. Germline values: CDR1 DFQATT, CDR2 SNEGSKA (reference sequence). The junction had 9 bases not matched to a gene; V was cut back by 0 bases and J by 1 base. The CDR3 is made up of 19 amino acids. The CDR3 region is CSARDLGTSGRSGTDTQYF. In nucleotides, the CDR3 is TGCAGTGCTAGAGATCTTGGGACTAGCGGGAGATCTGGCACAGATACGCAGTATTTT.

The J gene is TRBJ1-5, the V gene TRBV2; D possibly corresponds to TRBD1 (5 bases). The germline CDR1 and CDR2 sequences are SNHLY and FYNNEI. The V gene lost 6 bases and the J gene lost 7 bases, with 7 bases spanning the gap. The CDR3 consists of 11 residues. For the CDR3, the DNA is TGTGCCAGCAGCGGGGACCAGCCCCAGCATTTT. Its protein is CASSGDQPQHF. Filled out from reference TRBV2 and TRBJ1-5, the complete variable domain reads EPEVTQTPSHQVTQMGQEVILRCVPISNHLYFYWYRQILGQKVEFLVSFYNNEISEKSEIFDDQFSVERPDGSNFTLKIRSTKLEDSAMYFCASSGDQPQHFGDGTRLSIL.

At least ten counts were recorded for this clonotype. One junction end does not reproduce the germline sequence, and a read error may be involved. The genes are TRBV7-7 and TRBJ2-7; 10 bases match TRBD1. CDR1 is SSHAT, CDR2 FNYEAQ, per germline (reference sequence). CDR3 size: 13 residues. The CDR3 is CASSPWDRGEQYF. CDR3 sequence (DNA): TGTGCTAGCAGTCCCTGGGACAGGGGAGAGCAGTACTTC.

In this sample, this clonotype turned up many times. V usage is TRBV29-1 and J usage is TRBJ2-7; D is perhaps TRBD2 (6 bases). The V gene's germline CDR1 is SQVTM and CDR2 ANQGSEA. V dropped 0 bases and J dropped 5 bases, with 11 bases sitting between them. The CDR3 has 13 residues. The CDR3 nucleotides read TGCAGCGTTGAAGACTGGGGGGTGAACGAGCAGTACTTC. Residues: CSVEDWGVNEQYF.

This clonotype occurred many times. The chain carries TRBV12-3 or TRBV12-4 and TRBJ2-1; D remains unclear. Between the trimmed V and J ends, which lost 6 bases and 3 bases, there was a span of 12 bases. CDR3 length: 14 residues. The chain's CDR3 is CASRGMADYNEQFF. The CDR3, as DNA: TGTGCCAGCAGGGGGATGGCAGACTACAATGAGCAGTTCTTC.

This clonotype was seen a handful of times. This chain joins TRBV29-1 and TRBJ1-2; 10 bases agree with TRBD1. The CDR3 covers 12 residues. The trim removed 5 bases at V and 8 bases at J, leaving 5 bases unmatched. Germline CDR1 is SQVTM and CDR2 is ANQGSEA. Here the CDR3 reads CSVRQGAAGYTF. DNA for the CDR3: TGCAGCGTTCGACAGGGGGCAGCCGGCTACACCTTC.

The genes are TRBV7-9 and TRBJ1-3; D gene uncertain. The germline gives CDR1 SEHNR, CDR2 FQNEAQ (reference sequence). Trimming cost V 1 base and J 5 bases, with 0 bases left between them. This CDR3 spans 11 amino acids. The CDR3 DNA reads as TGTGCCAGCAGCTTAGGAAACACCATATATTTT. Translating gives CASSLGNTIYF.

The rearrangement joins TRBV13 to TRBJ1-3, with D unclear. In germline, CDR1 is PRHDT, CDR2 FYEKMQ (reference sequence). The CDR3 has 12 amino acids. V lost 5 bases to trimming and J lost 7 bases, with 9 bases between them. The CDR3 DNA reads TGTGCCAGCAGCGGAAGGGATAACACCATATATTTT. Its protein is CASSGRDNTIYF.

This clonotype was detected many times. This chain uses TRBV30 with TRBJ2-7; D is possibly TRBD2 (5 bases). Germline V gene lookup returns CDR1 GTSNPN and CDR2 SVGIG (reference sequence). The CDR3 consists of 18 residues. V was pared by 5 bases and J by 0 bases, with 26 bases between. The CDR3 bases are TGTGCCTGGGAAGGGCCCACCGGGTTGGACTCGAGCTCCTACGAGCAGTACTTC. Translated: CAWEGPTGLDSSSYEQYF.

There are a few counts of this clonotype. V usage is TRBV2 and J usage is TRBJ1-1; D gene unclear. The V gene's germline CDR1 is SNHLY and CDR2 FYNNEI. CDR3 length equals 14 residues. V dropped 4 bases and J dropped 1 base, with 10 bases sitting between them. Written as DNA, the CDR3 is TGTGCCAGCAGTGGTCGTTCCGGGAACACTGAAGCTTTCTTT. It is translated as CASSGRSGNTEAFF.

This clonotype showed up many times. The chain joins TRBV5-4 to TRBJ2-5, with TRBD2 identical over 7 bases. V dropped 4 bases and J dropped 3; count of bases not matched to a gene: 9. The CDR3 totals 15 residues. Per germline, CDR1 SGHNT and CDR2 YYREEE (reference sequence). The CDR3 loop reads CASSRQASGEETQYF. As DNA, the CDR3 is TGTGCCAGCAGCCGGCAGGCTAGCGGAGAAGAGACCCAGTACTTC.

This clonotype appeared a single time. The chain joins TRBV5-1 to TRBJ1-1; D possibly corresponds to TRBD1 (6 bases). The CDR3 extends over 15 amino acids. Trimming pared 0 bases from V and 1 base from J, leaving 10 bases between. CDR1 and CDR2 (germline): SGHRS, YFSETQ. The CDR3 protein is CASSLGAGANTEAFF. The CDR3 bases are TGCGCCAGCAGCTTGGGGGCAGGGGCGAACACTGAAGCTTTCTTT.

This clonotype came up a few times. The rearrangement joins TRBV12-5 to TRBJ2-1; D is ambiguous. This CDR3 region has 13 residues. Trimming pared 6 bases from V and 7 bases from J, leaving 13 bases between. Germline loops: CDR1 LGHNT, CDR2 FRNRAP. The CDR3 loop is CASGPSTDNEQFF. The CDR3, as DNA: TGTGCTAGTGGCCCCTCGACCGATAATGAGCAGTTCTTC. Variable domain in full (rest from reference TRBV12-5 and TRBJ2-1): DARVTQTPRHKVTEMGQEVTMRCQPILGHNTVFWYRQTMMQGLELLAYFRNRAPLDDSGMPKDRFSAEMPDATLATLKIQPSEPRDSAVYFCASGPSTDNEQFFGPGTRLTVL.

V is TRBV5-4 and J is TRBJ1-2; 8 nucleotides line up with TRBD1. CDR3 size: 13 residues. The ends lost 10 bases at V and 1 base at J; junction bases unmatched: 6. Per germline, CDR1 SGHNT and CDR2 YYREEE (reference sequence). The CDR3 loop is CAFQGAGNYGYTF. For the CDR3, the DNA is TGTGCCTTCCAGGGGGCAGGTAACTATGGCTACACCTTC.